These T cell receptor beta chains were read from a single sample in a study of neurological immune-mediated disorders. TCRdb called the 5' RACE reads again in MiXCR, with one record for every CDR3 protein. This table holds around 71,000 distinct CDR3 sequences, around 13% found once. The source material was PBMCs. The receptor source for this set is a female donor with HTLV-1-associated myelopathy (HAM/TSP). Both conserved end residues are part of each CDR3. D genes are given only for firm matches. Rows give clone size only sometimes, using once, few, many, or a class for an expanded clone.

clone size,J gene,V gene,D gene,CDR3 protein,CDR3 DNA
many,TRBJ2-3,TRBV11-2,-,CASSSEYTDTQYF,TGTGCCAGCAGCTCGGAGTACACAGATACGCAGTATTTT
many,TRBJ2-3,TRBV20-1,-,CSALPPPGMGVQSTDTQYF,TGCAGTGCCCTACCCCCCCCCGGGATGGGAGTACAGAGCACAGATACGCAGTATTTT
many,TRBJ1-1,TRBV5-1,TRBD1,CASSLDRTGLNTEAFF,TGCGCCAGCAGCCTAGATCGGACAGGGCTGAACACTGAAGCTTTCTTT
many,TRBJ2-7,TRBV7-9,-,CASSSRYEAVKQYF,TGTGCCAGCAGCTCAAGGTACGAAGCCGTCAAGCAGTACTTC
medium-sized,TRBJ2-1,TRBV20-1,TRBD2,CSAREGTSGNEQFF,TGCAGTGCTAGAGAAGGGACTAGCGGTAATGAGCAGTTCTTC
many,TRBJ2-1,TRBV5-1,TRBD2,CASSGGLAEFF,TGCGCCAGCAGCGGCGGACTAGCAGAGTTCTTC
many,TRBJ2-3,TRBV28,-,CASSLPTTIYPTDTQYF,TGTGCCAGCAGTTTACCTACGACAATCTACCCCACAGATACGCAGTATTTT
many,TRBJ2-7,TRBV4-2,-,CASSQAGEQYF,TGTGCCAGCAGCCAAGCAGGGGAGCAGTACTTC
many,TRBJ1-4,TRBV2,-,CASSEAGFNEKLFF,TGTGCCAGCAGTGAGGCAGGGTTCAATGAAAAACTGTTTTTT
-,TRBJ2-7,TRBV7-3,-,CASSQYSGAYEQYF,TGTGCCAGCAGCCAATATAGCGGAGCCTACGAGCAGTACTTC
many,TRBJ2-5,TRBV2,TRBD1,CASSPGQQETQYF,TGTGCCAGCAGCCCGGGACAGCAAGAGACCCAGTACTTC
many,TRBJ2-7,TRBV7-9,TRBD1,CASSTQGASEQYF,TGTGCCAGCAGCACCCAGGGGGCGTCCGAGCAGTACTTC
many,TRBJ2-1,TRBV7-2,TRBD2,CASSAQRGAYNEQFF,TGTGCCAGCAGCGCTCAGCGGGGGGCCTACAATGAGCAGTTCTTC
many,TRBJ2-7,TRBV28,TRBD1,CASSLQGRGYEQYF,TGTGCCAGCAGTTTACAGGGCAGGGGGTACGAGCAGTACTTC
many,TRBJ2-1,TRBV20-1,TRBD2,CSARDYFGLEPSAQFF,TGCAGTGCTAGAGATTATTTTGGACTAGAACCCTCGGCGCAGTTCTTC
many,TRBJ2-3,TRBV28,TRBD2,CASTLRLGLATRTDTQYF,TGTGCCAGCACTTTAAGGTTGGGACTAGCTACCCGCACAGATACGCAGTATTTT
many,TRBJ2-1,TRBV10-3,-,CAITIDSSSYNEQFF,TGTGCCATCACTATAGACAGTAGCTCCTACAATGAGCAGTTCTTC
many,TRBJ2-7,TRBV7-2,TRBD2,CASSAGLADLFEQYF,TGTGCCAGCAGCGCGGGACTAGCGGACCTCTTTGAGCAGTACTTC
many,TRBJ2-1,TRBV7-8,-,CASSLGRRTDEQFF,TGTGCCAGCAGCTTAGGACGGAGGACCGATGAGCAGTTCTTC
-,TRBJ2-3,TRBV28,TRBD2,CASSLAGAGTDTHYF,TGTGCCAGCAGCCTAGCGGGGGCTGGTACAGATACGCATTATTTT
many,TRBJ2-1,TRBV12-3/TRBV12-4,TRBD1,CASTPLGQGDYNEQFF,TGTGCCAGCACCCCTCTTGGACAGGGGGACTACAATGAGCAGTTCTTC
many,TRBJ2-7,TRBV2,-,CASSWDFNYEQYF,TGTGCCAGCAGTTGGGACTTCAACTACGAGCAGTACTTC
many,TRBJ1-1,TRBV4-1,-,CASSQEDFWPEAFF,TGCGCCAGCAGCCAAGAGGACTTCTGGCCTGAAGCTTTCTTT
-,TRBJ2-7,TRBV27,TRBD1,CASTLGQGTGEQYF,TGTGCCAGCACCTTAGGACAGGGGACTGGAGAGCAATACTTC
-,TRBJ2-7,TRBV5-8,-,CASSHWITAGTKGNEQYF,TGTGCCAGCAGCCATTGGATTACAGCCGGGACAAAAGGGAACGAGCAGTACTTC
many,TRBJ2-5,TRBV20-1,-,CSAISIEETQYF,TGCAGTGCTATCTCCATTGAAGAGACCCAGTACTTC
many,TRBJ2-3,TRBV5-1,-,CASSLSLASDTQYF,TGCGCCAGCAGCCTCTCCCTAGCATCAGATACGCAGTATTTT
many,TRBJ1-1,TRBV20-1,-,CSARTQAGGTEAFF,TGCAGTGCTAGAACGCAAGCCGGTGGAACTGAAGCTTTCTTT
many,TRBJ2-5,TRBV7-9,-,CASSRDETQYF,TGTGCCAGCAGCCGGGATGAGACCCAGTACTTC
many,TRBJ1-1,TRBV29-1,-,CSVAIQGMNTEAFF,TGCAGCGTTGCTATACAGGGCATGAACACTGAAGCTTTCTTT
-,TRBJ1-2,TRBV12-5,-,CASGLVEWVGYTF,TGTGCTAGTGGTTTGGTTGAATGGGTTGGCTACACCTTC
-,TRBJ2-1,TRBV28,TRBD2,CASTISSGGLYNEQFF,TGTGCCAGCACAATTAGTAGCGGGGGGCTTTACAATGAGCAGTTCTTC
-,TRBJ2-3,TRBV5-6,TRBD2,CASSLDAGGTDTQYF,TGTGCCAGCAGCTTGGATGCGGGGGGCACAGATACGCAGTATTTT
many,TRBJ2-2,TRBV2,TRBD1,CASGGQGRLGELFF,TGTGCCAGCGGGGGACAGGGTCGGCTCGGGGAGCTGTTTTTT
many,TRBJ2-7,TRBV4-1,-,CASSQDPRGGYEQYF,TGCGCCAGCAGCCAAGATCCTCGGGGCGGCTACGAGCAGTACTTC
many,TRBJ2-7,TRBV20-1,TRBD2,CSVRTSGREQYF,TGCAGTGTTAGGACTAGCGGGCGCGAGCAGTACTTC
many,TRBJ1-1,TRBV20-1,-,CSADPGTLNTEAFF,TGCAGTGCAGATCCCGGGACATTGAACACTGAAGCTTTCTTT
many,TRBJ2-1,TRBV9,-,CASSVGRVNGNEQFF,TGTGCCAGCAGCGTAGGCAGGGTGAACGGCAATGAGCAGTTCTTC
many,TRBJ1-1,TRBV6-2/TRBV6-3,-,CASRDRPYTEAFF,TGTGCCAGCAGAGACAGGCCGTACACTGAAGCTTTCTTT
-,TRBJ2-2,TRBV15,-,CVTTPGGRETGELFF,TGTGTCACCACCCCTGGGGGGCGGGAAACCGGGGAGCTGTTTTTT
many,TRBJ2-3,TRBV5-1,-,CASSATGDHTQYF,TGCGCCAGCAGCGCCACCGGAGACCATACGCAGTATTTT
many,TRBJ2-5,TRBV4-1,-,CASSQEAYKETQYF,TGCGCCAGCAGCCAAGAAGCGTACAAAGAGACCCAGTACTTC
few,TRBJ1-5,TRBV6-1,-,CASNQGGNSNQPQHF,TGTGCCAGCAACCAAGGGGGTAATAGCAATCAGCCCCAGCATTTT
many,TRBJ2-2,TRBV5-1,-,CASSARGGTNTGELFF,TGCGCCAGCAGCGCTCGCGGGGGCACGAACACCGGGGAGCTGTTTTTT
-,TRBJ2-5,TRBV20-1,-,CSARDWGRQETQYF,TGCAGTGCCCGGGACTGGGGTCGTCAAGAGACCCAGTACTTC
many,TRBJ2-2,TRBV4-2,-,CASSLTSTGELFF,TGTGCCAGCAGCCTAACAAGCACCGGGGAGCTGTTTTTT
few,TRBJ2-7,TRBV5-1,-,CASSLRDTYEQYF,TGCGCCAGCAGCCTTCGGGACACTTACGAGCAGTACTTC
many,TRBJ2-4,TRBV29-1,-,CSVVFSRSPGNIQYF,TGCAGCGTTGTATTCAGCCGGTCGCCTGGAAACATTCAGTACTTC
many,TRBJ1-2,TRBV7-9,TRBD1,CASSGGQGANYGYTF,TGTGCCAGCTCCGGGGGGCAGGGGGCAAACTATGGCTACACCTTC
many,TRBJ2-5,TRBV20-1,TRBD2,CSARTPGGRETQYF,TGCAGTGCTAGAACCCCGGGGGGGCGAGAGACCCAGTACTTC
many,TRBJ2-3,TRBV7-8,TRBD2,CARGGETSGITDTQYF,TGTGCCAGGGGGGGGGAAACTAGCGGGATCACAGATACGCAGTATTTT
-,TRBJ2-7,TRBV7-8,-,CASSTRTGFGISYEQYF,TGTGCCAGCAGCACCCGTACAGGGTTCGGGATATCCTACGAGCAGTACTTC
many,TRBJ2-7,TRBV14,-,CASSQVSSTGAYEQYF,TGTGCCAGCAGCCAAGTTTCCTCGACAGGAGCTTACGAGCAGTACTTC